The present TCR beta chain was sequenced within a study of control samples from healthy donors and cancer patients (dated by TCRdb to 2018 to 2021). As regards this clone: Its antigen is not yet known. Per-base qualities were not stored, and no clone one base away is much larger.

Library prep was done by the immunoSEQ multiplex PCR assay. TCRdb retrieved this table from immuneACCESS and kept in-frame rearrangements only. Not all clones are present; in checked studies, unresolved V genes account for under half, and no reason is known for the remainder. Present in this sample are around 80,000 clones, 88% of which were seen just once. The ten largest clones take up approximately 5.1% of the sample. V is trimmed back by 1 base and J by 4 bases, and the junction contains 10 bases that no gene match accounts for. The CDR3 runs 17 amino acids, cysteine and phenylalanine included. Of all the DNA, just the CDR3 is kept, 51 bases in frame from base 1. The germline V gene (reference sequence) provides CDR1 SEHNR and CDR2 FQNEAQ.

The clonotype comes from a woman between 45 and 60 years old in good health. This sequence uses TRBV7-9 and TRBJ1-5, with TRBD1 matching 7 junction bases. Sequencing was carried out using blood. The DNA sequence reads TGTGCCAGCAGCTTAGGTACCACAGGGGTCCCTAATCAGCCCCAGCATTTT. This translates into CASSLGTTGVPNQPQHF.